A selection of T cell receptor beta chains follows, all from one sample in a study of blood T cell repertoires in COVID-19. This table comes from immunoSEQ multiplex PCR, and its TCRdb copy is limited to in-frame clones, with some not included. The sample has about 89,000 clones, roughly 88% seen once. The material sequenced was peripheral blood. The origin of the receptors is a man between 60 and 75 years old with acute or convalescent COVID-19. CDR3s include the opening cysteine and the closing phenylalanine or tryptophan. D genes are given only for firm matches. The listing skips clone size in some rows; elsewhere it reads once, few, many or a size class.

-,TRBJ1-2,-,TRBV11-2,CASSSYNSYGYTF,TGTGCCAGCAGCTCCTATAACTCCTATGGCTACACCTTC
-,TRBJ2-2,TRBD2,TRBV11-2,CASSFRGGNTGELFF,TGTGCCAGCAGCTTTCGGGGGGGGAACACCGGGGAGCTGTTTTTT
-,TRBJ2-2,-,TRBV14,CASSQGSGVSGELFF,TGTGCCAGCAGCCAAGGGTCAGGGGTCAGCGGGGAGCTGTTTTTT
-,TRBJ1-6,TRBD1,TRBV5-1,CASSAETGGNSPLHF,TGCGCCAGCAGCGCGGAAACAGGGGGAAATTCACCCCTCCACTTT
-,TRBJ1-5,-,TRBV30,CAWSVTLGSNQPQHF,TGTGCCTGGAGTGTTACTCTCGGGAGCAATCAGCCCCAGCATTTT
-,TRBJ2-5,-,TRBV12-3/TRBV12-4,CASSLTQETQYF,TGTGCCAGCAGTTTAACACAAGAGACCCAGTACTTC
-,TRBJ1-1,-,TRBV20-1,CSASLGGTEAFF,TGCAGTGCTAGTCTGGGGGGCACTGAAGCTTTCTTT
-,TRBJ1-4,TRBD1,TRBV19,CASSVPGTGNEKLFF,TGTGCCAGTAGTGTCCCCGGGACAGGAAATGAAAAACTGTTTTTT
few,TRBJ1-6,TRBD1,TRBV28,CASSSTGGTYNSPLHF,TGTGCCAGCAGCTCAACAGGGGGCACCTATAATTCACCCCTCCACTTT
-,TRBJ1-2,-,TRBV5-4,CASSLTGLVGGYTF,TGTGCCAGCAGCTTGACAGGGTTAGTGGGAGGCTACACCTTC
-,TRBJ2-3,-,TRBV30,CAWSSGHGNTDTQYF,TGTGCCTGGTCCAGTGGGCACGGGAACACAGATACGCAGTATTTT
-,TRBJ2-5,TRBD2,TRBV5-4,CASSSRGVQETQYF,TGTGCCAGCAGCTCCCGGGGGGTTCAAGAGACCCAGTACTTC
-,TRBJ1-1,-,TRBV27,CASSFLSGGVAFF,TGTGCCAGCAGTTTTCTGTCGGGAGGGGTGGCTTTCTTT
-,TRBJ2-7,TRBD1,TRBV7-9,CASSLRAGGLSEQYF,TGTGCCAGCAGCTTACGAGCAGGGGGCCTTTCCGAGCAGTACTTC
once,TRBJ1-2,-,TRBV9,CASSLSGVANYGYTF,TGTGCCAGCAGCCTCTCGGGAGTCGCTAACTATGGCTACACCTTC
-,TRBJ1-5,-,TRBV5-5,CASSLDSYSNQPQHF,TGTGCCAGCAGCTTAGATAGTTATAGCAATCAGCCCCAGCATTTT
-,TRBJ2-2,-,TRBV18,CASSPVTTNTGELFF,TGTGCCAGCTCACCAGTGACAACGAACACCGGGGAGCTGTTTTTT
-,TRBJ2-3,TRBD1,TRBV5-1,CASSIVTGQVTDTQYF,TGCGCCAGCAGCATAGTGACAGGGCAAGTTACAGATACGCAGTATTTT
-,TRBJ1-1,-,TRBV4-1,CASSQGDWGNTEAFF,TGCGCCAGCAGCCAAGGGGACTGGGGGAACACTGAAGCTTTCTTT
-,TRBJ2-7,TRBD1,TRBV19,CASSRDRFYEQYF,TGTGCCAGTAGTAGGGACAGGTTCTACGAGCAGTACTTC
-,TRBJ1-4,TRBD1,TRBV6-5,CASSYRTGFNEKLFF,TGTGCCAGCAGTTACCGGACAGGGTTTAATGAAAAACTGTTTTTT
-,TRBJ2-7,TRBD1,TRBV29-1,CSVGRGTGVYEQYF,TGCAGCGTTGGCCGCGGGACAGGGGTCTACGAGCAGTACTTC
-,TRBJ1-1,-,TRBV30,CAWSRQVNTEAFF,TGTGCCTGGAGCAGACAGGTGAACACTGAAGCTTTCTTT
-,TRBJ2-3,TRBD2,TRBV5-1,CASSSGLALTDTQYF,TGCGCCAGCAGCTCGGGACTAGCTTTGACAGATACGCAGTATTTT
-,TRBJ1-1,-,TRBV7-9,CASSPPREMNTEAFF,TGTGCCAGCAGCCCCCCTAGAGAGATGAACACTGAAGCTTTCTTT
-,TRBJ2-2,TRBD2,TRBV27,CASSPSGNTGELFF,TGTGCCAGCTCCCCTAGCGGGAACACCGGGGAGCTGTTTTTT
-,TRBJ1-4,TRBD1,TRBV5-8,CASSFRGFPGGNEKLFF,TGTGCCAGCAGCTTTCGGGGATTCCCAGGGGGGAATGAAAAACTGTTTTTT